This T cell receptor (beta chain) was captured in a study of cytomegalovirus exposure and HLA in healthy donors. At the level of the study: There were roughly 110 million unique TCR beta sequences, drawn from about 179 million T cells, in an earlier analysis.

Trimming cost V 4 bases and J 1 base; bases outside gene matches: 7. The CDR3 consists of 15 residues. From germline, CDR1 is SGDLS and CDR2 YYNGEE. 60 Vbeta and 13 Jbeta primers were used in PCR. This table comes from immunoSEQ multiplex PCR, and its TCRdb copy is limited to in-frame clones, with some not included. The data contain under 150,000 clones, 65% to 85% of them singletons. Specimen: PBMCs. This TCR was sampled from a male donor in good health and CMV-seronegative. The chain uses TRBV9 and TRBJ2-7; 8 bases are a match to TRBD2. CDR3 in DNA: TGTGCCAGCAGCTTGTCGGGAGGGCCTTCCTACGAGCAGTACTTC. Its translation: CASSLSGGPSYEQYF. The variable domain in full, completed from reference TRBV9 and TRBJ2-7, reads DSGVTQTPKHLITATGQRVTLRCSPRSGDLSVYWYQQSLDQGLQFLIQYYNGEERAKGNILERFSAQQFPDLHSELNLSSLELGDSALYFCASSLSGGPSYEQYFGPGTRLTVT.